Given below is one T cell receptor (beta chain) in context. Antigen: not known. The data originate from a study of pediatric ulcerative colitis. Regarding the study as a whole: Two rectal CDR3 clonotypes occurred in all ulcerative colitis patients.

The CDR3 has 15 amino acids. Germline values: CDR1 SEHNR, CDR2 FQNEAQ (reference sequence). Trimming left V 5 bases short and J 2 bases short, with 16 bases between. During colonoscopy, one to two rectal pinch biopsies were collected. Sequencing was at survey level. TCRdb's copy holds only in-frame clones and misses some; the assay was immunoSEQ multiplex PCR. The table lists approximately 40,000 clones, roughly four fifths of them singletons, with roughly 8.6% in the top ten. The receptor comes from a boy under 18 with severe ulcerative colitis. The chain joins TRBV7-9 to TRBJ2-7; D possibly matches TRBD1 or TRBD2 (6 bases each). The sequenced material came from gut tissue. CDR3 coding DNA: TGTGCCAGCAGCCCGGGGGCAGGGGATACCTACGAGCAGTACTTC. Protein sequence: CASSPGAGDTYEQYF.